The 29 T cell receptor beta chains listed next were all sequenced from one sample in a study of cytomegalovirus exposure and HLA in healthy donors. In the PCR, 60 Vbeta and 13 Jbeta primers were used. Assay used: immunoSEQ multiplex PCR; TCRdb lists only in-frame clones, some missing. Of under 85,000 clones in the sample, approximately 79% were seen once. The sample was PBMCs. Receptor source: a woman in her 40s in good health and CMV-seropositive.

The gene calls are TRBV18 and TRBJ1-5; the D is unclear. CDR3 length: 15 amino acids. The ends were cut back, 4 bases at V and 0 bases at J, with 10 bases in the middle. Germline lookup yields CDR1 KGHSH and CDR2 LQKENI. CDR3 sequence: CASSQESHSNQPQHF. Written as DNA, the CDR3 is TGTGCCAGCTCACAGGAGTCGCATAGCAATCAGCCCCAGCATTTT.

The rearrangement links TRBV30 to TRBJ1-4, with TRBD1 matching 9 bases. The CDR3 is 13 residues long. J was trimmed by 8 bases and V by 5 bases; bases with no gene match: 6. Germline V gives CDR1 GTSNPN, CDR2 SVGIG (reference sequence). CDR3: CAWSGTGYEKLFF. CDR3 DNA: TGTGCCTGGTCCGGGACAGGGTACGAAAAACTGTTTTTT.

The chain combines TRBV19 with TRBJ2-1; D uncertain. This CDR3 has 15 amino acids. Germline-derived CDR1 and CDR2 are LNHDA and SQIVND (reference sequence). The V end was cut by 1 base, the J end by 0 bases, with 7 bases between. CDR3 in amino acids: CASSIAGYSYNEQFF. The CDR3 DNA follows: TGTGCCAGTAGTATAGCCGGTTACTCCTACAATGAGCAGTTCTTC.

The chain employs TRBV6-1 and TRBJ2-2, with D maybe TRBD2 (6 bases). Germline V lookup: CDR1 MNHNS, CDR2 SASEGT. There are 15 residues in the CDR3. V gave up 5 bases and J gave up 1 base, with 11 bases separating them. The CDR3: CASSFRRENTGELFF. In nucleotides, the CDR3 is TGTGCCAGCAGTTTTAGGAGGGAGAACACCGGGGAGCTGTTTTTT.

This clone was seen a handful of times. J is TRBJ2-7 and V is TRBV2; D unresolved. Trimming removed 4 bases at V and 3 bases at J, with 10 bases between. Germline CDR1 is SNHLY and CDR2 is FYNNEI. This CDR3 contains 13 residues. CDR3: CASSVGRYYEQYF. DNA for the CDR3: TGTGCCAGCAGTGTTGGCCGATACTACGAGCAGTACTTC.

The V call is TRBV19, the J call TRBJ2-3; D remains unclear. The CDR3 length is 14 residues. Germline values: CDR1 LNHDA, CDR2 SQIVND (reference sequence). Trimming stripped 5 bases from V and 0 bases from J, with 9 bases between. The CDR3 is CASSEVGSTDTQYF. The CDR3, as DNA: TGTGCCAGTAGTGAGGTCGGTAGCACAGATACGCAGTATTTT.

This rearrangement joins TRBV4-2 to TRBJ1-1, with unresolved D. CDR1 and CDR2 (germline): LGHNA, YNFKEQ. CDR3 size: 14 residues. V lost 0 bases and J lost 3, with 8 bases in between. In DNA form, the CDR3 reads TGTGCCAGCAGCCAAGATCGTGTTTACACTGAAGCTTTCTTT. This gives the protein CASSQDRVYTEAFF.

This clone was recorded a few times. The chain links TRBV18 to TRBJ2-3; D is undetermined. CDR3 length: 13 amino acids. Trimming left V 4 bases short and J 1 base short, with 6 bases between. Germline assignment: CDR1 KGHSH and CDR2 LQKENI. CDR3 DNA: TGTGCCAGCTCACGTCCGGGCACAGATACGCAGTATTTT. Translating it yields CASSRPGTDTQYF.

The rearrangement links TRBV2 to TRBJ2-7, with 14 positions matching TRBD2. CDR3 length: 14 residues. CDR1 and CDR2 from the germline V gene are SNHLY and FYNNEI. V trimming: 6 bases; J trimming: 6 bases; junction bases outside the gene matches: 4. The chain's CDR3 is CASRTSGGAGEQYF. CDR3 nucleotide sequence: TGTGCCAGCAGGACTAGCGGGGGGGCCGGCGAGCAGTACTTC. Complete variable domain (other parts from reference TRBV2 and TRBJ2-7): EPEVTQTPSHQVTQMGQEVILRCVPISNHLYFYWYRQILGQKVEFLVSFYNNEISEKSEIFDDQFSVERPDGSNFTLKIRSTKLEDSAMYFCASRTSGGAGEQYFGPGTRLTVT.

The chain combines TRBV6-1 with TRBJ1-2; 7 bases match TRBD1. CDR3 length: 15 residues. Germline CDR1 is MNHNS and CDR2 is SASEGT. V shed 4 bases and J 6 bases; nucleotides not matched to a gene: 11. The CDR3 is CASSARMTGFDGYTF. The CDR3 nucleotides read TGTGCCAGCAGTGCCCGGATGACAGGGTTCGATGGCTACACCTTC.

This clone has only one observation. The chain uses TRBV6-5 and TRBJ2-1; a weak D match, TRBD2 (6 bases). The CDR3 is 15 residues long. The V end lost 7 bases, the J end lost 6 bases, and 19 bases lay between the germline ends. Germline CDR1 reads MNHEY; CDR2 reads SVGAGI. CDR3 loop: CASTPSGVEFNEQFF. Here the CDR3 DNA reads TGTGCCAGCACCCCTTCGGGGGTCGAGTTCAATGAGCAGTTCTTC.

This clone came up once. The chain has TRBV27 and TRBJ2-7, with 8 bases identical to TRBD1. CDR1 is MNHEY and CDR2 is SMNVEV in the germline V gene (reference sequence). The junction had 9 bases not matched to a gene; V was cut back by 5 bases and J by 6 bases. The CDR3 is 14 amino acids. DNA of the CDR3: TGTGCCAGCAGTCACCTGACCGACAGGGGCGAGCAGTACTTC. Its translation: CASSHLTDRGEQYF.

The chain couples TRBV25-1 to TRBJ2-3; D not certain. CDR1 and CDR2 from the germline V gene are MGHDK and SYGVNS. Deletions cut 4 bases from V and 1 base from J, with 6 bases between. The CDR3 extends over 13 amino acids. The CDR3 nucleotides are TGTGCCAGCAGTGCACCAGGCACAGATACGCAGTATTTT. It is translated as CASSAPGTDTQYF.

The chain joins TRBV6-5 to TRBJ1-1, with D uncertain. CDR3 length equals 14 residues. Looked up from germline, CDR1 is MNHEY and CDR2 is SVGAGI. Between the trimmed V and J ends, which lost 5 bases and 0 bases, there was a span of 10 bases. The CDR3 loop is CASSGEVMNTEAFF. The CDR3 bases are TGTGCCAGCAGTGGGGAGGTCATGAACACTGAAGCTTTCTTT.

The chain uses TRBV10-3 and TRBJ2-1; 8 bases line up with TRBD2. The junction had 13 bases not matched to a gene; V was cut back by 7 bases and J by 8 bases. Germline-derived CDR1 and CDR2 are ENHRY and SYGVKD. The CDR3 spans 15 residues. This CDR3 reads CAIIQRENPSHEQFF. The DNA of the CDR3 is TGTGCCATCATCCAGCGGGAGAATCCATCCCATGAGCAGTTCTTC.

For the CDR3, the DNA is TGTGCCAGCTCACCCCCGGGACAGGGAATCTTAGAGCAGTACTTC. This translates into CASSPPGQGILEQYF. The chain recombines TRBV18 with TRBJ2-7, with 9 bases fitting TRBD1. The CDR3 covers 15 residues. The germline CDR1 and CDR2 sequences are KGHSH and LQKENI. Unmatched junction bases numbered 10, after V lost 3 bases and J lost 7 bases. Combining the CDR3 with reference TRBV18 and TRBJ2-7 gives the whole variable domain NAGVMQNPRHLVRRRGQEARLRCSPMKGHSHVYWYRQLPEEGLKFMVYLQKENIIDESGMPKERFSAEFPKEGPSILRIQQVVRGDSAAYFCASSPPGQGILEQYFGPGTRLTVT.

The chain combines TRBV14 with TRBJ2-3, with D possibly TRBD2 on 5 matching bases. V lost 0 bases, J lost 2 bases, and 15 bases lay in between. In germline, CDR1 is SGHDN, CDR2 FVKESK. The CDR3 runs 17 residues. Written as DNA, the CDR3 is TGTGCCAGCAGCCAAGATCCGAGAGGGTGGACCACAGATACGCAGTATTTT. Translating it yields CASSQDPRGWTTDTQYF.

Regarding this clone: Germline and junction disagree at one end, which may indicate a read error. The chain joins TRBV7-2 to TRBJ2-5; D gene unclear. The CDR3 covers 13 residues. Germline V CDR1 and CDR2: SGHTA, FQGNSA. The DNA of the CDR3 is TGTGCCAGCAGATTAGTCCCCGAAGAGACCCAGTACTTC. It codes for CASRLVPEETQYF.

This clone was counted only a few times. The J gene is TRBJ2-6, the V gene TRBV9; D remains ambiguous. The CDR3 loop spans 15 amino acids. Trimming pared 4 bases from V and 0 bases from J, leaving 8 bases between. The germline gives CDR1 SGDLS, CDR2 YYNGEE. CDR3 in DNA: TGTGCCAGCAGCCTAACGCGCTCTGGGGCCAACGTCCTGACTTTC. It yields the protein CASSLTRSGANVLTF.

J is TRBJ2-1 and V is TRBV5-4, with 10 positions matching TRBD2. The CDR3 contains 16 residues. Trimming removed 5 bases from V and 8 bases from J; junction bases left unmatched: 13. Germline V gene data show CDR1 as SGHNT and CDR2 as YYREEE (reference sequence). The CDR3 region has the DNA TGTGCCAGCAGAAAAGGGCCTAGCGGGAGTACGTATGAGCAGTTCTTC. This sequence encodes CASRKGPSGSTYEQFF.

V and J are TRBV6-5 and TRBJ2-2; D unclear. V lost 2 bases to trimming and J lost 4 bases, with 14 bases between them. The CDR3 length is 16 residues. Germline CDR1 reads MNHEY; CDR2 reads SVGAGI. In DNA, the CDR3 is TGTGCCAGCAGTTACGAGGCTAGTCGAGGCACCGGGGAGCTGTTTTTT. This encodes CASSYEASRGTGELFF.

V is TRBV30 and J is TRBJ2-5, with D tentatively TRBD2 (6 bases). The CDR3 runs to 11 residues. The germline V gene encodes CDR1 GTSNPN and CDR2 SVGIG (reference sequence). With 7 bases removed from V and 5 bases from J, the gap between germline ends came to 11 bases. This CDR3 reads CASTSRETQYF. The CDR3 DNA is TGTGCCTCGACTAGTCGGGAGACCCAGTACTTC.

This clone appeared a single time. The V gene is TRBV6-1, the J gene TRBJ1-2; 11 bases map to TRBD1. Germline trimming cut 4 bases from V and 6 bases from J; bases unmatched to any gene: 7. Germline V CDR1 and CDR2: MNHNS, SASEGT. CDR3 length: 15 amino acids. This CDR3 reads CASSGQRDRGNGYTF. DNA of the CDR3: TGTGCCAGCAGTGGCCAAAGGGACAGGGGGAATGGCTACACCTTC.

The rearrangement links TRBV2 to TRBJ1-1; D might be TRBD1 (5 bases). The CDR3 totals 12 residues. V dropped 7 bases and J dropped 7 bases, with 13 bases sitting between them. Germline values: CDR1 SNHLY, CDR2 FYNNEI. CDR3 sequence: CASIRTTDEAFF. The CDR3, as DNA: TGTGCCAGCATCCGCACGACAGATGAAGCTTTCTTT.

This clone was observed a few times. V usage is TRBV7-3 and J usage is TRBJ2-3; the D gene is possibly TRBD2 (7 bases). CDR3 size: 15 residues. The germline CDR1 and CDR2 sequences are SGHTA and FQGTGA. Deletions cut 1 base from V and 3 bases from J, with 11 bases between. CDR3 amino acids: CASSLKRGATDTQYF. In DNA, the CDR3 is TGTGCCAGCAGCTTAAAACGGGGGGCGACAGATACGCAGTATTTT.

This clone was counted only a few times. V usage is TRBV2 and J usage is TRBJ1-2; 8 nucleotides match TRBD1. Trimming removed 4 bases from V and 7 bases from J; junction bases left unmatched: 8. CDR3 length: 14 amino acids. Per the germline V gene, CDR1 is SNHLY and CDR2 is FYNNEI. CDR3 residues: CASSATGVSRGYTF. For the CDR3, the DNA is TGTGCCAGCAGTGCGACAGGGGTTAGTCGTGGCTACACCTTC.

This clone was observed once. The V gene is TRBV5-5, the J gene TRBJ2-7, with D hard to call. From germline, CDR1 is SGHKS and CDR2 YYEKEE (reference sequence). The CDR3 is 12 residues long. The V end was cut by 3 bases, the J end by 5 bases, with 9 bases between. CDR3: CASSYGTDEQYF. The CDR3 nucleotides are TGTGCCAGCAGCTACGGAACAGACGAGCAGTACTTC.

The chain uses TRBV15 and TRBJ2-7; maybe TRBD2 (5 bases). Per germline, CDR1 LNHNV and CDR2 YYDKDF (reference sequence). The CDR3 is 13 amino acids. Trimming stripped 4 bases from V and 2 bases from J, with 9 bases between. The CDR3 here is CATSIGETYEQYF. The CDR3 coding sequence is TGTGCCACCAGCATCGGGGAGACCTACGAGCAGTACTTC.

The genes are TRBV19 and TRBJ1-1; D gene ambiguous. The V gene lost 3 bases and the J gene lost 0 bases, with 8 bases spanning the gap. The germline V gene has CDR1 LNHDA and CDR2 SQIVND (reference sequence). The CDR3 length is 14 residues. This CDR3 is CASSIAGLNTEAFF. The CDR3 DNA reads TGTGCCAGTAGTATTGCGGGCCTGAACACTGAAGCTTTCTTT. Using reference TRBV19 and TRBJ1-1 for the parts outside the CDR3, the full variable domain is DGGITQSPKYLFRKEGQNVTLSCEQNLNHDAMYWYRQDPGQGLRLIYYSQIVNDFQKGDIAEGYSVSREKKESFPLTVTSAQKNPTAFYLCASSIAGLNTEAFFGQGTRLTVV.